The source of this T cell receptor (beta chain) is a study of T cells in Graves' hyperthyroidism and ophthalmopathy. The study's findings and limits: Most clonotypes expanded in thyroid above 0.001 were likewise present in blood. The model anticipated ophthalmopathy a median around six months pre-onset.

Investigators excluded patients with uncontrolled infection, other autoimmune disease, pregnancy or lactation. Diagnosis relied on clinical symptoms, serum thyroxine and TRAb, thyroid ultrasound and orbital computed tomography. This clonotype has only a few counts. The antigen is not known. Trimming pared 8 bases from V and 0 bases from J, leaving 16 bases between. Germline V CDR1 and CDR2: SNHLY, FYNNEI. CDR3 length: 15 residues. Amplification of TCR beta CDR3 regions used RNA as the template. Carried out on the TCR CDR3, a first-round RT-PCR used the HTBI primer set. TCRdb independently ran MiXCR on the multiplex PCR reads; one entry per CDR3 protein. The sample lists approximately 640,000 distinct CDR3 sequences, 45% seen once, with 7% to 7.5% in the top ten.

Sequencing was carried out using peripheral blood or thyroid tissue (not recorded which). This clonotype was obtained from an adult man with Graves' disease, either hyperthyroidism or ophthalmopathy (not recorded which). V is TRBV2 and J is TRBJ1-1; unclear D gene. CDR3 sequence (DNA): TGTGCCAGCGCCAACGTGGGGTTCATGAACACTGAAGCTTTCTTT. Translating gives CASANVGFMNTEAFF. Together with reference TRBV2 and TRBJ1-1, the CDR3 gives the full variable domain: EPEVTQTPSHQVTQMGQEVILRCVPISNHLYFYWYRQILGQKVEFLVSFYNNEISEKSEIFDDQFSVERPDGSNFTLKIRSTKLEDSAMYFCASANVGFMNTEAFFGQGTRLTVV.